These T cell receptor beta chains were read from a single sample in a study of blood T cell repertoires in COVID-19. The table came from immunoSEQ multiplex PCR; TCRdb's copy has only in-frame clones and leaves some out. The table has about 210,000 clones, about 80% seen once. The sample consisted of peripheral blood. All receptors derive from a woman in her fifties or sixties with COVID-19, enrolled during active disease. Both conserved end residues are part of each CDR3. Fields, in order: clone size, J gene, D gene, CDR3 length, V gene, CDR3 protein, CDR3 DNA. A D gene is named only where the DNA matches it firmly. Where a row states a size, it is once, few, many or the class of an expanded clone; other rows omit it.

>NA|TRBJ2-5|NA|14|TRBV6-2/TRBV6-3
CASSYVSAEETQYF
TGTGCCAGCAGTTATGTGTCGGCGGAAGAGACCCAGTACTTC
>NA|TRBJ1-1|TRBD1|13|TRBV25-1
CASSGGLRTGAFF
TGTGCCAGCAGTGGGGGGCTTCGGACAGGGGCTTTCTTT
>NA|TRBJ2-1|NA|16|TRBV11-3
CASSLGGGGVGNEQFF
TGTGCCAGCAGCTTAGGAGGAGGGGGCGTCGGCAATGAGCAGTTCTTC
>NA|TRBJ2-1|TRBD1|17|TRBV7-2
CASSFNPQGARSNEQFF
TGTGCCAGCAGCTTTAATCCCCAGGGGGCGCGGTCCAATGAGCAGTTCTTC
>NA|TRBJ2-5|NA|14|TRBV5-4
CASSLKDIQETQYF
TGTGCCAGCAGCTTGAAGGACATCCAAGAGACCCAGTACTTC
>few|TRBJ2-1|TRBD2|17|TRBV28
CASTSSGRPSSYNEQFF
TGTGCCAGCACCTCTAGCGGGAGGCCGAGCTCCTACAATGAGCAGTTCTTC
>NA|TRBJ1-2|NA|13|TRBV12-3/TRBV12-4
CASSPSGSFGYTF
TGTGCCAGCAGCCCGTCGGGGAGCTTCGGCTACACCTTC
>NA|TRBJ2-7|NA|14|TRBV6-5
CASLRGGGTDEQYF
TGTGCCAGCCTAAGGGGGGGAGGTACGGACGAGCAGTACTTC
>NA|TRBJ1-2|NA|11|TRBV28
CAIQGWFGYTF
TGTGCCATCCAGGGTTGGTTTGGCTACACCTTC
>NA|TRBJ1-1|NA|15|TRBV5-1
CASSLNPGRNTEAFF
TGCGCCAGCAGCTTAAATCCAGGGCGGAACACTGAAGCTTTCTTT
>NA|TRBJ2-1|NA|13|TRBV27
CASSPGTYNEQFF
TGTGCCAGCAGTCCCGGGACTTACAATGAGCAGTTCTTC
>NA|TRBJ2-1|NA|16|TRBV5-5
CASSLDLVADSNEQFF
TGTGCCAGCAGCTTGGATTTGGTGGCGGATTCCAATGAGCAGTTCTTC
>NA|TRBJ1-6|NA|15|TRBV7-9
CASSLDPGWGRPLHF
TGTGCCAGCAGCTTAGATCCGGGGTGGGGAAGGCCCCTCCACTTT
>NA|TRBJ2-3|TRBD2|15|TRBV7-2
CASSSRTSGADTQYF
TGTGCCAGCAGCTCTAGGACTAGCGGTGCAGATACGCAGTATTTT
>NA|TRBJ2-2|TRBD2|15|TRBV7-3
CASSFLTSGTGELFF
TGTGCCAGCAGCTTTCTGACTAGCGGCACCGGGGAGCTGTTTTTT
>NA|TRBJ2-3|TRBD2|16|TRBV4-3
CASSLGGPEGTDTQYF
TGCGCCAGCAGCCTGGGAGGGCCTGAGGGCACAGATACGCAGTATTTT
>NA|TRBJ1-1|NA|14|TRBV2
CASETVRVGAEAFF
TGTGCCAGCGAGACGGTGAGGGTCGGCGCTGAAGCTTTCTTT
>few|TRBJ1-4|NA|16|TRBV5-1
CASSPETVLRGEKLFF
TGCGCCAGCAGCCCAGAAACAGTTCTCCGGGGTGAAAAACTGTTTTTT
>NA|TRBJ2-7|TRBD2|14|TRBV11-2
CASSSGGRAGEQYF
TGTGCCAGCAGCTCGGGCGGGAGGGCCGGGGAGCAGTACTTC
>NA|TRBJ2-3|NA|13|TRBV6-5
CASSYSRIDTQYF
TGTGCCAGCAGTTACTCGAGGATAGATACGCAGTATTTT
>NA|TRBJ2-1|NA|14|TRBV2
CASSREDRAGEQFF
TGTGCCAGCAGCCGGGAGGACAGGGCCGGTGAGCAGTTCTTC
>once|TRBJ2-7|NA|11|TRBV12-3/TRBV12-4
CASSNRVGQYF
TGTGCCAGCAGTAACAGGGTGGGGCAGTACTTC
>NA|TRBJ1-1|NA|16|TRBV28
CASRGYLDRSNTEAFF
TGTGCCAGCAGGGGTTACCTGGACAGATCGAACACTGAAGCTTTCTTT
>NA|TRBJ1-1|TRBD1|15|TRBV5-1
CASSGQGIMNTEAFF
TGCGCCAGCAGCGGACAGGGGATTATGAACACTGAAGCTTTCTTT
>NA|TRBJ1-6|TRBD1|13|TRBV3-1/TRBV3-2
CASRDRGGSPLHF
TGTGCCAGCCGGGACAGGGGAGGTTCACCCCTCCACTTT
>NA|TRBJ2-7|TRBD1|15|TRBV4-1
CASSHSSRGSGEQYF
TGCGCCAGCAGCCATTCCTCCAGGGGGTCGGGGGAGCAGTACTTC
>NA|TRBJ2-2|TRBD1|14|TRBV11-3
CASALQGALGELFF
TGTGCCAGCGCCTTACAGGGGGCGCTTGGGGAGCTGTTTTTT
>NA|TRBJ2-6|TRBD1|16|TRBV9
CASSVAGGTGANVLTF
TGTGCCAGCAGCGTGGCAGGGGGAACTGGGGCCAACGTCCTGACTTTC
>NA|TRBJ1-5|NA|15|TRBV12-2
CASRLGTGGLQPQHF
TGTGCAAGTCGCTTAGGAACGGGGGGATTACAGCCCCAGCATTTT
>NA|TRBJ2-2|TRBD2|15|TRBV19
CASSWGGTNTGELFF
TGTGCCAGTAGCTGGGGAGGGACGAACACCGGGGAGCTGTTTTTT
>NA|TRBJ2-3|TRBD1|15|TRBV5-1
CASSLVGRGLDTQYF
TGCGCCAGCAGCTTGGTCGGCAGGGGGCTTGATACGCAGTATTTT
>NA|TRBJ1-6|NA|14|TRBV18
CASSPPLAGSPLHF
TGTGCCAGCTCACCACCTCTCGCGGGGTCACCCCTCCACTTT
>NA|TRBJ2-1|TRBD2|13|TRBV28
CASSGLAGNEQFF
TGTGCCAGCAGTGGACTAGCCGGGAATGAGCAGTTCTTC
>NA|TRBJ2-5|NA|14|TRBV19
CASSISSRGETQYF
TGTGCCAGTAGTATCTCTAGCAGGGGAGAGACCCAGTACTTC
>NA|TRBJ1-4|NA|17|TRBV11-2
CASSLDFWAATNEKLFF
TGTGCCAGCAGCTTAGACTTCTGGGCAGCAACTAATGAAAAACTGTTTTTT
>NA|TRBJ1-5|TRBD1|17|TRBV20-1
CSASGSTGSYSNQPQHF
TGCAGTGCTAGTGGGTCGACAGGGTCTTATAGCAATCAGCCCCAGCATTTT
>NA|TRBJ1-5|NA|13|TRBV6-2/TRBV6-3
CASSEGFGGRLHF
TGTGCCAGCAGCGAAGGGTTTGGGGGCCGCTTGCATTTT
>NA|TRBJ1-2|NA|16|TRBV5-6
CASSLGRVPLNYGYTF
TGTGCCAGCAGCTTAGGCAGGGTCCCGTTAAACTATGGCTACACCTTC